The sequence of this T cell receptor (beta chain) was determined in a study of CD8 T cells in Susac syndrome. With respect to this clonotype: Its antigen is undetermined.

An amount of RNA that ranged from roughly 0.5 to 1 ug was reverse transcribed with random hexamers. It was immunoSEQ multiplex PCR that amplified TCR beta CDR3 across 54 Vbeta and 13 Jbeta. TCRdb re-called the immunoSEQ multiplex PCR reads with MiXCR, one entry per CDR3 protein. This table holds some 77,000 distinct CDR3 sequences, 90% to 95% found once. Bulk CD8+ and CD4+ cells came from magnetic negative isolation; CD8+ TEMRA by FACS. The CDR3 runs to 16 residues. Study-wide results and limits: A relatively small number of individuals underwent TCR sequencing and HLA analysis.

V usage is TRBV21-1 and J usage is TRBJ2-1; no DNA check was done on the table's D call, TRBD1. TRBV21-1 is flagged as a pseudogene. The clonotype comes from a human donor with Susac syndrome. Sequencing used CD4+ T cells from PBMCs. CDR3 sequence (DNA): TGTGCCAGCAGCAAAAAAGGGACCAGCTCCTACAATGAGCAGTTCTTC. It yields the protein CASSKKGTSSYNEQFF.